This TCR beta chain was captured in a study of blood T cell repertoires in COVID-19. Study-level background: Acute and convalescent COVID-19 samples came from the United States, Italy and Spain.

Original data processing: Estimates of nucleated cell counts were drawn from the amplification of reference gene primers. Repertoires were generated with immunoSEQ multiplex PCR, while TCRdb's copy carries only in-frame clones and drops some. For V, J and clone size, that table is used; D and trimming come from the DNA. This sample yields approximately 330,000 clones, of which roughly 89% are seen a single time; roughly a tenth belongs to the top ten. The length of the CDR3 is 16 residues. The germline V and J ends were trimmed by 0 bases and 3 bases, with 15 bases remaining between them. In germline, CDR1 is LNHNV, CDR2 YYDKDF (reference sequence).

This sequence originates from a man aged 25 to 45 with COVID-19, enrolled during active disease. The source material was peripheral blood. This chain uses TRBV15 with TRBJ2-7, with D possibly matching TRBD2 (6 bases). This CDR3 is CATSRDPEGFYYEQYF. The CDR3 coding sequence is TGTGCCACCAGCAGAGACCCGGAGGGGTTTTACTACGAGCAGTACTTC.